Each of the 21 T cell receptor beta chains below was sequenced from the same sample in a study of T cell responses to AZD1222 COVID-19 vaccine. The method was immunoSEQ multiplex PCR; TCRdb's version includes in-frame clones alone and lacks a portion of them. This table has about 120,000 clones, approximately 90% appearing once. Sequences were derived from peripheral blood, sampled on day 0 of AZD1222 vaccination. Source of these receptors: an adult in good health.

A single count supports this clone. This rearrangement joins TRBV5-4 to TRBJ1-1; D is possibly TRBD1 (5 bases). The CDR3 has 15 residues. V was trimmed by 4 bases and J by 6 bases, leaving 19 bases between them. Germline V CDR1 and CDR2: SGHNT, YYREEE (reference sequence). CDR3 sequence reads: CASSRRTQSVAEAFF. The CDR3 DNA reads TGTGCCAGCAGCAGGAGGACACAGTCGGTCGCTGAAGCTTTCTTT.

This clone was recorded once. J is TRBJ1-2 and V is TRBV7-2; D ambiguous. The CDR3 length is 14 residues. Germline V gene data show CDR1 as SGHTA and CDR2 as FQGNSA. V lost 2 bases, J lost 2 bases, and 9 bases lay in between. In DNA, the CDR3 is TGTGCCAGCAGCTTAAGGAGTCAAAACTATGGCTACACCTTC. It yields the protein CASSLRSQNYGYTF.

The chain recombines TRBV30 with TRBJ1-2; no definite D call. The CDR3 runs to 11 residues. Trimming took 3 bases from V and 4 from J, leaving 6 bases between them. In germline, CDR1 is GTSNPN, CDR2 SVGIG (reference sequence). The CDR3 nucleotides read TGTGCCTGGAGCAGACGCTATGGCTACACCTTC. Translating gives CAWSRRYGYTF.

This chain connects TRBV10-3 to TRBJ2-2; the D is unclear. The CDR3 is 16 residues long. V lost 0 bases and J lost 2, with 10 bases in between. Germline assignment: CDR1 ENHRY and CDR2 SYGVKD. CDR3 sequence reads: CAISESKGSNTGELFF. In DNA form, the CDR3 reads TGTGCCATCAGTGAGTCGAAGGGCAGTAACACCGGGGAGCTGTTTTTT.

This chain uses TRBV9 with TRBJ1-3; D gene uncertain. The V end was cut by 3 bases, the J end by 5 bases, with 12 bases between. This CDR3 contains 14 residues. Germline lookup yields CDR1 SGDLS and CDR2 YYNGEE. The CDR3 coding sequence is TGTGCCAGCAGCGCCTCCGGGAATAGAAACACCATATATTTT. It is translated as CASSASGNRNTIYF.

This chain uses TRBV5-1 with TRBJ2-7; the match to TRBD2 covers 13 bases. The CDR3 is 21 residues long. Germline V lookup: CDR1 SGHRS, CDR2 YFSETQ. Trimming cost V 2 bases and J 3 bases; bases outside gene matches: 20. The CDR3 protein is CASSLPDRERSTSGRGYEQYF. As DNA, the CDR3 is TGCGCCAGCAGCTTACCGGACAGGGAAAGGTCCACTAGCGGGAGGGGCTACGAGCAGTACTTC.

This clone was detected only once. This chain joins TRBV7-9 and TRBJ1-2, with D maybe TRBD1 (5 bases). Trimming pared 1 base from V and 8 bases from J, leaving 11 bases between. Germline V gene sequence: CDR1 SEHNR, CDR2 FQNEAQ (reference sequence). CDR3 length equals 13 residues. As DNA, the CDR3 is TGTGCCAGCAGCTTAGACCGGGGGGACGGCTACACCTTC. It translates to CASSLDRGDGYTF.

The genes are TRBV27 and TRBJ2-7; D possibly corresponds to TRBD1 (6 bases). Germline V gene data show CDR1 as MNHEY and CDR2 as SMNVEV (reference sequence). Trimming pared 2 bases from V and 2 bases from J, leaving 7 bases between. This CDR3 has 13 residues. The CDR3 here is CASSLGGTYEQYF. The CDR3 nucleotides are TGTGCCAGCAGTTTAGGGGGCACCTACGAGCAGTACTTC.

The chain carries TRBV5-1 and TRBJ1-1, with unresolved D. Trimming cost V 4 bases and J 1 base, with 14 bases left between them. The CDR3 has 15 amino acids. In germline, CDR1 is SGHRS, CDR2 YFSETQ. The CDR3 sequence is CASSVSQVSNTEAFF. CDR3 in DNA: TGCGCCAGCAGCGTCTCTCAGGTTTCGAACACTGAAGCTTTCTTT.

The V call is TRBV3-1 (or the pseudogene TRBV3-2), the J call TRBJ1-2; D is undetermined. CDR1 LGHDT and CDR2 YNNKEL come from the germline V gene (reference sequence). V lost 6 bases and J 4 bases, leaving 15 bases between the germline ends. This CDR3 is 14 amino acids long. The CDR3 is CASSFPGKLYGYTF. CDR3 coding DNA: TGTGCCAGCAGTTTCCCCGGGAAACTCTATGGCTACACCTTC.

A single count supports this clone. The chain carries TRBV2 and TRBJ1-6; D is uncertain. V was pared by 8 bases and J by 7 bases, with 18 bases between. CDR3 length: 15 amino acids. Per the germline V gene, CDR1 is SNHLY and CDR2 is FYNNEI. CDR3 bases: TGTGCCAGCTCTTTAGAGGGAACAACAAATTCACCCCTCCACTTT. Translation gives CASSLEGTTNSPLHF.

CDR3 coding DNA: TGTGCCAGCAGCCACGACAGTTATCCGGGACAGAAAATTAGCAATCAGCCCCAGCATTTT. This gives the protein CASSHDSYPGQKISNQPQHF. The chain links TRBV3-1 (or the pseudogene TRBV3-2) to TRBJ1-5; 7 bases line up with TRBD1. Germline values: CDR1 LGHDT, CDR2 YNNKEL (reference sequence). This CDR3 contains 20 residues. Trimming at V came to 3 bases and at J to 0 bases, leaving 17 bases not matched to a gene.

The V gene is TRBV6-5, the J gene TRBJ1-2; 11 bases agree with TRBD1. Trimming cost V 7 bases and J 7 bases; bases outside gene matches: 11. The CDR3 contains 15 residues. Germline V gives CDR1 MNHEY, CDR2 SVGAGI. The CDR3 DNA follows: TGTGCCAGCAACCCGGGACAGGGGGGGTTCGGTGGCTACACCTTC. It specifies CASNPGQGGFGGYTF.

The rearrangement joins TRBV5-1 to TRBJ1-3; D not certain. There are 12 residues in the CDR3. Per the germline V gene, CDR1 is SGHRS and CDR2 is YFSETQ. V lost 2 bases and J 3 bases, leaving 3 bases between the germline ends. CDR3 nucleotide sequence: TGCGCCAGCAGCTTCAGTGGAAACACCATATATTTT. This translates into CASSFSGNTIYF. Full variable domain (rest looked up from reference TRBV5-1 and TRBJ1-3): KAGVTQTPRYLIKTRGQQVTLSCSPISGHRSVSWYQQTPGQGLQFLFEYFSETQRNKGNFPGRFSGRQFSNSRSEMNVSTLELGDSALYLCASSFSGNTIYFGEGSWLTVV.

In its sample, this clone was seen once. V usage is TRBV28 and J usage is TRBJ1-1; D may be TRBD1 (6 bases). Trimming removed 9 bases at V and 1 base at J, with 12 bases between. The germline gives CDR1 MDHEN, CDR2 SYDVKM. The CDR3 has 13 amino acids. Written as DNA, the CDR3 is TGTGCCAGTTTGACAGGTCCGAACACTGAAGCTTTCTTT. This codes for CASLTGPNTEAFF.

This sequence joins TRBV7-8 and TRBJ2-5; D not resolved. CDR1 and CDR2 from the germline V gene are SGHVS and FQNEAQ. V gave up 1 base and J gave up 0 bases, with 6 bases separating them. CDR3 length: 14 amino acids. CDR3 sequence: CASSLGKYQETQYF. In DNA form, the CDR3 reads TGTGCCAGCAGCTTAGGGAAGTACCAAGAGACCCAGTACTTC.

The J gene is TRBJ1-3, the V gene TRBV6-2 or TRBV6-3; maybe TRBD1 (5 bases). Trimming removed 0 bases from V and 0 bases from J, with 12 bases in between. The CDR3 spans 17 residues. The germline V gene encodes CDR1 MNHEY and CDR2 SVGEGT. DNA for the CDR3: TGTGCCAGCAGTTACTCCCCCGCGGGGCTCTCTGGAAACACCATATATTTT. Translation: CASSYSPAGLSGNTIYF.

The J gene is TRBJ1-5, the V gene TRBV6-4; maybe TRBD1 (6 bases). The CDR3 has 14 residues. V lost 2 bases and J lost 7, with 12 bases in between. The germline V gene encodes CDR1 MRHNA and CDR2 SNTAGT. The CDR3 spells CASSDTQGTQPQHF. CDR3 nucleotides: TGTGCCAGCAGTGACACACAGGGAACGCAGCCCCAGCATTTT.

The chain has TRBV9 and TRBJ2-3; the match to TRBD2 covers 12 bases. After removal of 1 base from V and 0 bases from J, the junction contained 3 bases not matched to a gene. CDR1 and CDR2 from the germline V gene are SGDLS and YYNGEE. The CDR3 has 17 amino acids. In nucleotides, the CDR3 is TGTGCCAGCAGCGTACCTCTAGCGGGAGGGAGCACAGATACGCAGTATTTT. This sequence encodes CASSVPLAGGSTDTQYF.

V and J are TRBV7-2 and TRBJ1-1, with D unclear. This CDR3 is 13 amino acids long. Germline V gene sequence: CDR1 SGHTA, CDR2 FQGNSA. The V and J ends lost 1 base and 4 bases respectively, with 7 bases between them. CDR3 sequence (DNA): TGTGCCAGCAGCTTAGGGTTCGGCACTGAAGCTTTCTTT. As protein: CASSLGFGTEAFF.

The chain uses TRBV2 and TRBJ1-5, with D unresolved. The ends were cut back, 3 bases at V and 5 bases at J, with 8 bases in the middle. CDR3 length: 13 residues. Germline values: CDR1 SNHLY, CDR2 FYNNEI. DNA of the CDR3: TGTGCCAGCAGTGACAGGTGGGATCAGCCCCAGCATTTT. It specifies CASSDRWDQPQHF.